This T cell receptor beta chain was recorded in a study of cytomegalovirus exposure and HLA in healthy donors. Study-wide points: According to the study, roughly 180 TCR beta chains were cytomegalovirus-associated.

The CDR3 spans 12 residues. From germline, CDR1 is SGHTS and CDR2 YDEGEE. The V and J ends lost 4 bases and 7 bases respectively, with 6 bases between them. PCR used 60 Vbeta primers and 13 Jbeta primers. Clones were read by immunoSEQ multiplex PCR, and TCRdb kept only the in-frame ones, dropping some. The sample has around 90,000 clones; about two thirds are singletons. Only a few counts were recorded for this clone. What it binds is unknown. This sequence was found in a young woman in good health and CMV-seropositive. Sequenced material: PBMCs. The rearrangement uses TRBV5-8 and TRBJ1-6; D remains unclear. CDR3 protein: CASSLSNSPLHF. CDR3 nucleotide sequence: TGTGCCAGCAGCCTTTCGAATTCACCCCTCCACTTT.